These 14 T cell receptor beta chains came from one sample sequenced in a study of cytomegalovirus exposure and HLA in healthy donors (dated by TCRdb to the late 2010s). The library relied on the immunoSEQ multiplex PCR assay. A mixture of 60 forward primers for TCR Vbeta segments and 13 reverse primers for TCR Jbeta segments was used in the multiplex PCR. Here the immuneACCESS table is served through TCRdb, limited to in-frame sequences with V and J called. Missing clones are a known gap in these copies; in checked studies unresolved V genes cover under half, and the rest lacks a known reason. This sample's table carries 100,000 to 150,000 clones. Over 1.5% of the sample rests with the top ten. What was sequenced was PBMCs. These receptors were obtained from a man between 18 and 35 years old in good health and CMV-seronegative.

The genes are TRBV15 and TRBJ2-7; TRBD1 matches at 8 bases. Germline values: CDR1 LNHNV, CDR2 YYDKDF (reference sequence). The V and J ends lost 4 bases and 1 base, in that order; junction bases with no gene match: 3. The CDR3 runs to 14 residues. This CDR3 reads CATSTGTGSYEQYF. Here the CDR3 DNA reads TGTGCCACCAGCACCGGGACAGGATCCTACGAGCAGTACTTC.

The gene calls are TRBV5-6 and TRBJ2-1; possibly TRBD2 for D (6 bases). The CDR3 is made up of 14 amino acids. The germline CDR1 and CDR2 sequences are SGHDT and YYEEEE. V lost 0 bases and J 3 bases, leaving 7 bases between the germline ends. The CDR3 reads CASSLGGLYNEQFF. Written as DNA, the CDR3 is TGTGCCAGCAGCTTGGGGGGACTCTACAATGAGCAGTTCTTC.

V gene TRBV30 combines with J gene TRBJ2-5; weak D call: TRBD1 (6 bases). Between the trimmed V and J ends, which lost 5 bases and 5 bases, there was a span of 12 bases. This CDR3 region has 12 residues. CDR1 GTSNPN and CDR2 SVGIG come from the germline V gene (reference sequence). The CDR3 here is CAWAGQYETQYF. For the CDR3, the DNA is TGTGCCTGGGCCGGACAGTACGAGACCCAGTACTTC.

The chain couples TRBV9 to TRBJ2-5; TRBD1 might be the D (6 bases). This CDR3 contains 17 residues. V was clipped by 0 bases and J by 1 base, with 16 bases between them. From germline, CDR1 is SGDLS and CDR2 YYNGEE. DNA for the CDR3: TGTGCCAGCAGCGTAGATACCCCCGGGACACTCCAAGAGACCCAGTACTTC. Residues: CASSVDTPGTLQETQYF.

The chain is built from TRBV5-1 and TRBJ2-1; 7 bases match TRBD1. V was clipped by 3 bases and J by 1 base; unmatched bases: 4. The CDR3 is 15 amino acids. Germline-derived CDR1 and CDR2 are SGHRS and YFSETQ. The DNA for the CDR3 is TGCGCCAGCAGCTCTACAGGGGCATCCTACAATGAGCAGTTCTTC. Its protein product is CASSSTGASYNEQFF.

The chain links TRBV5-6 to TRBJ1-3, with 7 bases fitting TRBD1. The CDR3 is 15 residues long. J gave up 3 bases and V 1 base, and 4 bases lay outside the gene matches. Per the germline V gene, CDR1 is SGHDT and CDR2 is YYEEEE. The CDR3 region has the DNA TGTGCCAGCAGCTTGACGGCAGGGGGTGGAAACACCATATATTTT. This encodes CASSLTAGGGNTIYF.

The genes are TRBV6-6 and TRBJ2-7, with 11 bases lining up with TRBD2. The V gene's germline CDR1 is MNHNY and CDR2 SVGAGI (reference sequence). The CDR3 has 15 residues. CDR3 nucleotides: TGTGAAGATACCGGGACTAGCGGTAACTCCTACGAGCAGTACTTC. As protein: CEDTGTSGNSYEQYF.

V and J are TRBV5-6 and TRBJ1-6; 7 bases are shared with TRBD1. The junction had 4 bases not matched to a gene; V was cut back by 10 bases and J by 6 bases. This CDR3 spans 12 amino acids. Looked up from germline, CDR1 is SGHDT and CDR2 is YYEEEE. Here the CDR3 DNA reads TGTGCCGCAGGGACAGCTAATTCACCCCTCCACTTT. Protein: CAAGTANSPLHF.

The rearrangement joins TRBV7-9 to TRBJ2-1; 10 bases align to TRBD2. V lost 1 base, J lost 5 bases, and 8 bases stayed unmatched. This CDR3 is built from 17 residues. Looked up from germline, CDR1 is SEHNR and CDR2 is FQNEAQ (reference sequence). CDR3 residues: CASSLGTLAGDHNEQFF. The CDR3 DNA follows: TGTGCCAGCAGCTTAGGAACCCTAGCGGGGGACCACAATGAGCAGTTCTTC.

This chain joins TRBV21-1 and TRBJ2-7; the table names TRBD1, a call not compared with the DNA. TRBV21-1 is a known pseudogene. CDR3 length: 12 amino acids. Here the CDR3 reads CASSKVAETQYF. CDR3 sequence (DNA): TGTGCCAGCAGCAAAGTTGCAGAAACCCAGTACTTC.

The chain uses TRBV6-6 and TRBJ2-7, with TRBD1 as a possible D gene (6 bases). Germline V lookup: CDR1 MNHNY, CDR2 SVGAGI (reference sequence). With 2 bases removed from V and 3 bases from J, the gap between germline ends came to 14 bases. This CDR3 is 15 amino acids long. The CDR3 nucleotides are TGTGCCAGCAGTTACCTACAGGGCCCGAACTACGAGCAGTACTTC. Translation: CASSYLQGPNYEQYF.

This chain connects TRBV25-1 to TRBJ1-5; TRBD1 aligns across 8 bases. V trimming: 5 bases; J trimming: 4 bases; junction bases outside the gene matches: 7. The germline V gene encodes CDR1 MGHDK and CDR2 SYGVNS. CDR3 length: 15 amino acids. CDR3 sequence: CASSNTGTGNQPQHF. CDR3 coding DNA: TGTGCCAGCAGTAACACCGGGACAGGAAATCAGCCCCAGCATTTT.

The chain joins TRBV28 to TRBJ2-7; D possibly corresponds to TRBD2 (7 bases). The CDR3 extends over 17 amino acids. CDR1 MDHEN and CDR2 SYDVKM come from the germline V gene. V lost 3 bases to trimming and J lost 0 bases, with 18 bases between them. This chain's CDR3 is CASSFGGARVSSYEQYF. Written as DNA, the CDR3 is TGTGCCAGCAGTTTTGGGGGGGCCAGGGTTAGCTCCTACGAGCAGTACTTC.

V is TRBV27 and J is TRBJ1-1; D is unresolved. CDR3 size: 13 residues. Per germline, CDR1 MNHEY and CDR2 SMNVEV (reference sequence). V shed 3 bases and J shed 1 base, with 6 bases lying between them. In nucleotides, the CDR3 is TGTGCCAGCAGTTTTAGAGAGAACACTGAAGCTTTCTTT. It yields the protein CASSFRENTEAFF.